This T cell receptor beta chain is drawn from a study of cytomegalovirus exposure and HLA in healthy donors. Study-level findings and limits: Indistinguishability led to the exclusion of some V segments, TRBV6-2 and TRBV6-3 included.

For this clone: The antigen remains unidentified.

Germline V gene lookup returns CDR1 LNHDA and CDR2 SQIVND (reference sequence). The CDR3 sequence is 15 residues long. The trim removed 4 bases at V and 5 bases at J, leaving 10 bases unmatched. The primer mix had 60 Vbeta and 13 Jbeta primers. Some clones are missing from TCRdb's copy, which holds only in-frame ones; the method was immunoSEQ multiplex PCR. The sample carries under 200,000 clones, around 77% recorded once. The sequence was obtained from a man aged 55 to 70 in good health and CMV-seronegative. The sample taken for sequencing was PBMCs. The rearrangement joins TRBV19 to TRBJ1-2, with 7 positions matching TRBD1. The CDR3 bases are TGTGCCAGTAGTACTGGGACAGTACGTACATATGGCTACACCTTC. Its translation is CASSTGTVRTYGYTF.